These T cell receptor beta chains were read from a single sample in a study of blood T cell repertoires in COVID-19. The method was immunoSEQ multiplex PCR; TCRdb's version includes in-frame clones alone and lacks a portion of them. The table shows roughly 220,000 clones, with more than 80% occurring only once. Material for sequencing was PBMCs or T cells enriched from blood (not recorded which). The source of these receptors is a woman between 35 and 50 years old with acute COVID-19. CDR3s include the opening cysteine and the closing phenylalanine or tryptophan. A D gene is named only where the DNA matches it firmly. Part of the rows lack a size; the others show once, few, many or a class for expanded clones.

TRBV7-9	TRBJ1-4	.	few	TGTGCCAGCAGCCAGACAGTGATTCGGGCAACTAATGAAAAACTGTTTTTT	CASSQTVIRATNEKLFF
TRBV7-9	TRBJ2-1	TRBD2	.	TGTGCCAGCAGGGGAACTAGCGGGGGCCCGTACAATGAGCAGTTCTTC	CASRGTSGGPYNEQFF
TRBV6-5	TRBJ2-3	TRBD1	.	TGTGCCAGCAGACCTGGGACAGGATACACAGATACGCAGTATTTT	CASRPGTGYTDTQYF
TRBV4-1	TRBJ2-1	TRBD1	.	TGCGCCAGCAGCACCCGGGACAGGGGTGGGAATGAGCAGTTCTTC	CASSTRDRGGNEQFF
TRBV5-1	TRBJ1-2	TRBD1	.	TGCGCCAGCAGCATAGGGACAGGGTTTGATGGCTACACCTTC	CASSIGTGFDGYTF
TRBV6-5	TRBJ1-1	TRBD1	.	TGTGCCAGCAGTTCGGGGACAGGGGGGGAAGCTTTCTTT	CASSSGTGGEAFF
TRBV3-1/TRBV3-2	TRBJ2-2	TRBD2	.	TGTGCCAGCAGCGGGAAGCGGGGGGGAAACACCGGGGAGCTGTTTTTT	CASSGKRGGNTGELFF
TRBV28	TRBJ2-7	TRBD1	.	TGTGCCAGCAGTCCCGACAGGGTATTCTACGAGCAGTACTTC	CASSPDRVFYEQYF
TRBV24-1	TRBJ1-1	TRBD1	.	TGTGCCACCAGTGATGGAAGGCGGGGGGACAGTGAAGCTTTCTTT	CATSDGRRGDSEAFF
TRBV21-1	TRBJ1-5	.	.	TGTGCCAGCATCGCCGGGGGGGATCAGCCCCAGCATTTT	CASIAGGDQPQHF
TRBV18	TRBJ1-2	TRBD1	.	TGTGCCAGCTCACCGAGGGGACAGGGGTATGGCTACACCTTC	CASSPRGQGYGYTF
TRBV5-6	TRBJ2-7	.	.	TGTGCCAGCAGCTTGATTACTTCGCCCTCCTACGAGCAGTACTTC	CASSLITSPSYEQYF
TRBV6-5	TRBJ2-7	TRBD1	.	TGTGCCAGCATCAGGACAGGGGGGAGCTACGAGCAGTACTTC	CASIRTGGSYEQYF
TRBV9	TRBJ1-1	.	.	TGTGCCAGCAGCGTAGCACCCAGAGGGAACACTGAAGCTTTCTTT	CASSVAPRGNTEAFF
TRBV9	TRBJ1-2	TRBD1	.	TGTGCCAGCAGCGCAGCAGGGGGCGGCTACACCTTC	CASSAAGGGYTF
TRBV6-5	TRBJ1-1	.	.	TGTGCCAGCAGCGGGTTCCAAAGGGGGACTGAAGCTTTCTTT	CASSGFQRGTEAFF
TRBV7-3	TRBJ1-1	.	once	TGTGCCAGCAGCTTAACCCCGGCAGGGGAGGGCACTGAAGCTTTCTTT	CASSLTPAGEGTEAFF
TRBV4-3	TRBJ1-2	.	.	TGCGCCAGCAGCCAATCCTGGGAGGCAGGTGGCTACACCTTC	CASSQSWEAGGYTF
TRBV27	TRBJ1-2	TRBD1	.	TGTGCCAGCAGCAGATCGACAGGGGCATATGGCTACACCTTC	CASSRSTGAYGYTF
TRBV29-1	TRBJ1-2	.	.	TGCAGCGTTGAAGAAGGTCGACAGAACTATGGCTACACCTTC	CSVEEGRQNYGYTF
TRBV5-1	TRBJ1-1	.	.	TGCGCCAGCGCCCAGGGGTCAACTGAAGCTTTCTTT	CASAQGSTEAFF
TRBV7-2	TRBJ1-3	TRBD1	.	TGTGCCAGCAGCTTCGGACGGACAGGTGGAAACACCATATATTTT	CASSFGRTGGNTIYF